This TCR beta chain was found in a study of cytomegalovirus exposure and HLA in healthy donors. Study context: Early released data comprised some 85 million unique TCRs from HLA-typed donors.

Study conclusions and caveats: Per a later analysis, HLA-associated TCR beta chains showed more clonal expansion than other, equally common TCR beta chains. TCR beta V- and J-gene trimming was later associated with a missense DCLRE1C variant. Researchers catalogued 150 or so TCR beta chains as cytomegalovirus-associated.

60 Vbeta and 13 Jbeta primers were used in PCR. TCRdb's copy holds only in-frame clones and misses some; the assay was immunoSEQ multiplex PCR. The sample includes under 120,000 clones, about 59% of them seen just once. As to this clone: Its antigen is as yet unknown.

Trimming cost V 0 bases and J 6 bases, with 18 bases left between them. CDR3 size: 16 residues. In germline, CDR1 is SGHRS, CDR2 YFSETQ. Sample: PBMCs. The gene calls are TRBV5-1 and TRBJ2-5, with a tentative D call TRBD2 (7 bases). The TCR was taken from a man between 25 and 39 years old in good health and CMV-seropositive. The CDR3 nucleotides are TGCGCCAGCAGCTTGGATGGGGGGGCCGAATACAAGACCCAGTACTTC. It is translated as CASSLDGGAEYKTQYF.